This is a list of T cell receptor beta chains from one sample in a study of T cells in localized non-small cell lung cancer. Assay used: immunoSEQ multiplex PCR; TCRdb lists only in-frame clones, some missing. The sample includes under 40,000 clones, just over 85% of them seen just once. The sample here was peripheral blood, taken before any cancer treatment. The receptor source for this set is a male donor at least 60 years old with stage III lung adenocarcinoma. CDR3s leave out the opening cysteine and the closing phenylalanine or tryptophan. The order of the fields is V gene, J gene, CDR3 protein.

>TRBV2|TRBJ2-1
ASSPESGNEQF
>TRBV5-1|TRBJ2-1
ASSLWGLANEQF
>TRBV29-1|TRBJ1-1
SVVDRGHTEAF
>TRBV19|TRBJ1-1
ASSIGGYTEAF
>TRBV28|TRBJ2-6
ASSWGLAGANVLT
>TRBV7-9|TRBJ2-5
ASSLPPSPSWEKETQY
>TRBV28|-
ASSKELYEQY
>TRBV9|TRBJ2-7
ASSVGGSSSYEQY
>TRBV2|TRBJ2-7
ASSERQGKNEQY
>TRBV11-2|TRBJ1-1
ASSSGGGPNTEAF
>TRBV9|TRBJ2-7
ASSVEASGYYEQY
>TRBV7-9|TRBJ2-5
ASSLHVWGRPQETQY
>TRBV6-1|TRBJ2-3
ASTSSGRSTDTQY
>TRBV10-3|TRBJ2-5
AISDPSGGRETQY
>TRBV18|TRBJ2-7
ASSPSRSDEQY
>TRBV30|TRBJ1-1
AWSTPLAAEAF
>TRBV27|TRBJ2-3
ASSLTRGWTQY
>TRBV19|TRBJ2-1
ASSIASGGAGEQF
>TRBV28|TRBJ2-3
ASGTSGGYGTDTQY
>TRBV11-2|TRBJ2-4
ASRGISRGAKNIQY
>TRBV7-3|TRBJ1-1
ASGRGGDTEAF
>TRBV29-1|TRBJ2-2
SVGGLNTGELF
>TRBV19|TRBJ2-2
ASSNWAGVRTGELF
>TRBV18|TRBJ1-5
ASSPGRDRGFVQPQH
>TRBV18|TRBJ1-5
ASSRQGGNQPQH
>TRBV7-2|TRBJ1-1
ASSPRQPLGTEAF
>TRBV9|TRBJ2-3
ASSQAGQATDTQY
>TRBV27|TRBJ2-1
ASRPTSGSNHEQF
>TRBV19|TRBJ2-7
ASARDRDSYEQY
>TRBV4-1|TRBJ1-4
ASSQEESGRNEKLF
>TRBV28|TRBJ1-2
ASSLSGNRYGYT
>TRBV9|TRBJ1-1
ASSPSATEAF
>TRBV2|TRBJ2-3
ASRELALGTDTQY
>TRBV5-1|TRBJ2-1
ASTQGAQEF
>TRBV9|TRBJ2-1
ASSVGSAGPRDEQF
>TRBV19|TRBJ1-2
ASSIPLYRGLSGYT
>TRBV4-1|TRBJ2-3
ASSLAAGSSTDTQY
>TRBV6-1|TRBJ1-5
ASSEGPGPQPQH
>TRBV9|TRBJ2-3
ASSVEVVYTDTQY
>TRBV5-1|TRBJ2-7
ASSLGGTGDEQY
>TRBV28|TRBJ2-1
ASSLGQGWNWF
>TRBV27|TRBJ1-5
ASSLKGIRRGDGNQPQH
>TRBV6-6|TRBJ1-1
ASSKDRAGTEAF
>TRBV7-9|TRBJ2-3
ASSLPSTGFHTDGDTQY
>TRBV30|TRBJ1-1
AWSVGSFEAF
>TRBV25-1|TRBJ2-2
ASSENRGKAGELF
>TRBV7-9|TRBJ1-4
ASSPPGQGKHEKLF
>TRBV2|TRBJ2-1
ASSSLGGAYNEQF
>TRBV7-3|TRBJ2-1
ASSSLAGAGAAYNEQF
>TRBV29-1|TRBJ1-2
SVIGTGGGYT
>TRBV5-5|TRBJ2-1
ASSFSLAGANEQF
>TRBV27|TRBJ2-3
ASSFSRQRSTDTQY
>TRBV5-4|TRBJ1-4
ASSLAGAEEKLF
>TRBV25-1|TRBJ2-1
ASSPTKGGGSYNEQF
>TRBV9|TRBJ1-1
ASSVLGEVTEAF
>TRBV9|TRBJ2-3
ASSAVDTQY
>TRBV4-2|TRBJ1-1
ASSQVQAEAF